The T cell receptor (beta chain) described here comes from a study of blood T cell repertoires in COVID-19. Study background: T cells, B-cell-depleted T cells, or PBMCs supplied cDNA or gDNA.

V shed 7 bases, J shed 5 bases, and the junction held 4 bases outside the gene matches. The CDR3 contains 12 residues. Patients from Seattle were sampled longitudinally, starting during active infection. Authors' processing steps: Reference gene primer amplification yielded estimated nucleated cell counts. The repertoire was sequenced with immunoSEQ multiplex PCR; TCRdb's copy has only in-frame clones and lacks some. That table furnishes V, J and clone size, whereas the DNA furnished D and trimming. The table shows under 400,000 clones, with 70% to 90% occurring only once. There are a few counts of this clone.

The source material was peripheral blood. The chain has TRBV12-3 or TRBV12-4 and TRBJ1-2; 7 bases map to TRBD1. The clonotype was recovered from a woman under 40 with COVID-19, enrolled during active disease. The CDR3 sequence is CASTPGQYGYTF. The CDR3 bases are TGTGCCAGCACTCCGGGACAGTATGGCTACACCTTC.